The clone carrying this T cell receptor (beta chain) was counted a few times. The antigen remains undetermined. Data came from immunoSEQ multiplex PCR; TCRdb stores just in-frame clones and leaves some out. Of about 180,000 clones in the sample, around nine tenths were seen once. Trimming cost V 2 bases and J 4 bases, with 11 bases left between them. The CDR3 totals 14 residues. Germline values: CDR1 LNHDA, CDR2 SQIVND (reference sequence). The source of the sample is a study of cytomegalovirus exposure and HLA in healthy donors. Turning to the study itself: In a later analysis, the 90 to 150 validation repertoires were reported to have used the same platform as the 666 first-cohort repertoires. Study outcomes and limitations: The study put 150 or so TCR beta chains on its list as cytomegalovirus-associated. Cytomegalovirus status, reportedly, was diagnosed with high specificity and sensitivity by the classifier. Three CMV-associated chains proved CMV antigen-specific in vitro.

This receptor was obtained from a woman aged 25 to 39 in good health and CMV-seronegative. Sequenced input: PBMCs. This chain connects TRBV19 to TRBJ1-2; unclear D gene. The CDR3 DNA follows: TGTGCCAGTAGTATATTCTTGGCGGGCTATGGCTACACCTTC. Translation gives CASSIFLAGYGYTF.